A single sample is the source of the 8 T cell receptor beta chains below, sequenced in a study of blood T cells in healthy people across ages. Alongside a J-beta primer mix, a sample-barcoded 5' primer served in a second PCR lasting roughly 6 to 12 cycles. MiXCR was run by TCRdb on the 5' RACE reads, yielding one entry per CDR3 protein. The sample lists about 650,000 distinct CDR3 sequences, approximately 31% occurring once. Specimen: blood. These receptors were obtained from a woman at least 80 years old in good health.

This clonotype was detected a few times. V and J are TRBV5-6 and TRBJ1-4; D is unclear. The CDR3 is 16 residues long. CDR1 SGHDT and CDR2 YYEEEE come from the germline V gene. With 3 bases removed from V and 0 bases from J, the gap between germline ends came to 12 bases. The CDR3 DNA reads TGTGCCAGCAGCTCCGACCTAAAGACAACTAATGAAAAACTGTTTTTT. It yields the protein CASSSDLKTTNEKLFF.

This clonotype was observed once. A read error may be the cause here, since a much bigger clone is one base away. The rearrangement uses TRBV5-1 and TRBJ1-4; TRBD1 agrees at 8 bases. J was trimmed by 6 bases and V by 4 bases; bases with no gene match: 5. CDR3 length: 14 amino acids. Germline-derived CDR1 and CDR2 are SGHRS and YFSETQ. The CDR3 protein is CASSVDRDDEKLFF. Here the CDR3 DNA reads TGCGCCAGCAGCGTGGACAGGGATGATGAAAAACTGTTTTTT.

The rearrangement joins TRBV20-1 to TRBJ1-5; D remains ambiguous. CDR1 is DFQATT and CDR2 is SNEGSKA in the germline V gene (reference sequence). Trimming removed 3 bases from V and 3 bases from J, with 12 bases in between. The CDR3 covers 14 residues. For the CDR3, the DNA is TGCAGTGCTAGCGAGGGCCCCTCCAATCAGCCCCAGCATTTT. It is translated as CSASEGPSNQPQHF.

This clonotype occurred many times. V is TRBV7-9 and J is TRBJ2-3; 7 bases match TRBD1. Unmatched junction bases numbered 6, after V lost 3 bases and J lost 0 bases. This CDR3 contains 16 residues. Germline V gene data show CDR1 as SEHNR and CDR2 as FQNEAQ (reference sequence). The chain's CDR3 is CASSFRQGPSTDTQYF. Written as DNA, the CDR3 is TGTGCCAGCAGCTTCCGACAGGGTCCTAGCACAGATACGCAGTATTTT.

Only a few counts were recorded for this clonotype. V gene TRBV9 combines with J gene TRBJ2-3; D possibly matches TRBD1 or TRBD2 (6 bases each). CDR1 is SGDLS, CDR2 YYNGEE, per germline. V was cut by 3 bases and J by 9 bases, with 14 bases left in between. The CDR3 loop spans 13 amino acids. CDR3 sequence (DNA): TGTGCCAGCAGCGATTTCGGGGGCCACACGCAGTATTTT. Amino acids: CASSDFGGHTQYF.

This clonotype appeared many times. The V gene is TRBV6-5, the J gene TRBJ2-7, with D perhaps TRBD2 (6 bases). Trimming shortened V by 8 bases and J by 5 bases, and 10 bases separated the two germline ends. Germline CDR1 and CDR2: MNHEY and SVGAGI. There are 11 residues in the CDR3. The CDR3 spells CASRGTHEQYF. CDR3 in DNA: TGTGCCAGCCGGGGGACCCACGAGCAGTACTTC.

V and J are TRBV20-1 and TRBJ2-5; 8 nucleotides agree with TRBD2. The CDR3 is made up of 14 amino acids. CDR1 and CDR2 (germline): DFQATT, SNEGSKA (reference sequence). V dropped 6 bases and J dropped 1; count of bases not matched to a gene: 7. The CDR3 loop is CSAPPGGAQETQYF. The CDR3 DNA reads as TGCAGTGCCCCCCCGGGGGGGGCCCAAGAGACCCAGTACTTC.

There are many counts of this clonotype. The CDR3 loop is CASRNTGGTDTQYF. Here the CDR3 DNA reads TGTGCCAGCAGGAACACAGGGGGCACAGATACGCAGTATTTT. V usage is TRBV12-3 or TRBV12-4 and J usage is TRBJ2-3; 7 bases map to TRBD1. V lost 6 bases and J lost 1; bases outside the gene matches: 4. This CDR3 has 14 residues.